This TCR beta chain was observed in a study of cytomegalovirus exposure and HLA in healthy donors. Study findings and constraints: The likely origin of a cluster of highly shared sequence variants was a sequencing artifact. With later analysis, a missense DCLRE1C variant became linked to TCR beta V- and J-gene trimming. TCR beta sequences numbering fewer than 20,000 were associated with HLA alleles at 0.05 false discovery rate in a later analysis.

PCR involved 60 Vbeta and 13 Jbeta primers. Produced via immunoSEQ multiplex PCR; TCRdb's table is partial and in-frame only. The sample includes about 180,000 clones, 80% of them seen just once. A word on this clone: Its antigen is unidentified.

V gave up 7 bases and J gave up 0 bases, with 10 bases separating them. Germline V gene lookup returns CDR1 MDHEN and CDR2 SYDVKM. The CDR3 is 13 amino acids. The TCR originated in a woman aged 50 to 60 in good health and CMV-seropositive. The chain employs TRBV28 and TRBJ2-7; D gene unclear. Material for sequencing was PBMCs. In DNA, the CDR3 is TGTGCCAGCAATACGATGAGCTCCTACGAGCAGTACTTC. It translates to CASNTMSSYEQYF. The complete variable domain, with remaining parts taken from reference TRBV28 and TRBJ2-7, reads DVKVTQSSRYLVKRTGEKVFLECVQDMDHENMFWYRQDPGLGLRLIYFSYDVKMKEKGDIPEGYSVSREKKERFSLILESASTNQTSMYLCASNTMSSYEQYFGPGTRLTVT.